This T cell receptor beta chain came from a study of blood T cell repertoires in COVID-19. Study-wide background: Acute and convalescent COVID-19 samples came from the United States, Italy and Spain. PBMCs, B-cell-depleted T cells, or T cells were the source of the cDNA or gDNA that made up the material.

The V end was cut by 4 bases, the J end by 3 bases, with 12 bases between. The CDR3 runs to 15 residues. Germline CDR1 MNHNY, CDR2 SVGAGI (reference sequence). Under the authors' procedure: Amplification of reference gene primers provided the estimated nucleated cell counts. Here immunoSEQ multiplex PCR was the method, and the copy in TCRdb shows in-frame clones only, minus some. That table is the source of V, J and clone size, and D and trimming were worked out from the DNA. The data show 300,000 to 400,000 clones, about 91% seen once. The TCR comes from a woman in her twenties or thirties with COVID-19, enrolled during active disease. The rearrangement joins TRBV6-6 to TRBJ2-2; tentative D call: TRBD1 (6 bases). Sequenced sample: peripheral blood. CDR3 sequence: CASSLGQTYTGELFF. The DNA for the CDR3 is TGTGCCAGCAGTTTAGGACAGACCTACACCGGGGAGCTGTTTTTT.